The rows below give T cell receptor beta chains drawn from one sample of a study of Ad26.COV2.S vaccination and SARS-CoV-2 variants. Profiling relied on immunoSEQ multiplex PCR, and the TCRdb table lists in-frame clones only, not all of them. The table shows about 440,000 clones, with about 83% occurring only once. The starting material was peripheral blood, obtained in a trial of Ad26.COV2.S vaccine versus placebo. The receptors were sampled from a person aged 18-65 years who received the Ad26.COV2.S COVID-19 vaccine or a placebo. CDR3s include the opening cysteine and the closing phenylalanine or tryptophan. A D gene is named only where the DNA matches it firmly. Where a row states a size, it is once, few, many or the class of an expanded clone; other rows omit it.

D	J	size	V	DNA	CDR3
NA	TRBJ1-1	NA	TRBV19	TGTGCCAGTAGTATGCGATTGGGGGGAAGGCCTGAAGCTTTCTTT	CASSMRLGGRPEAFF
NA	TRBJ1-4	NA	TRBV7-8	TGTGCCAGCAGCCCGCCTGTGGCCGGAGGATTTAAACTGTTTTTT	CASSPPVAGGFKLFF
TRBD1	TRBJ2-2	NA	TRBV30	TGTGCCTGGAGTCAGACAGGGGGGAGTACCGGGGAGCTGTTTTTT	CAWSQTGGSTGELFF
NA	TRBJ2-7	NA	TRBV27	TGTGCCAGCAGTTTAAGTTGGGACACCTCCTACGAGCAGTACTTC	CASSLSWDTSYEQYF
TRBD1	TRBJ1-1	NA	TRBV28	TGTGCCAGCAGCCCACAGGGGGAACTGAACACTGAAGCTTTCTTT	CASSPQGELNTEAFF
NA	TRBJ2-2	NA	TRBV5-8	TGTGCCAGCAGCTTATGGGCCGGGGAGCTGTTTTTT	CASSLWAGELFF
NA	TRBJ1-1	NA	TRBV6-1	TGTGCCAGCAGTGAAAGCTGGTGGGCTGAAGCTTTCTTT	CASSESWWAEAFF
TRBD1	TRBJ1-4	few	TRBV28	TGTGCCAGCAGTAGGGACAGGGGAGCAACTAATGAAAAACTGTTTTTT	CASSRDRGATNEKLFF
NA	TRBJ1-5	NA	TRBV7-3	TGTGCCAGCAGCCCCTCAGCGGATCAGCCCCAGCATTTT	CASSPSADQPQHF
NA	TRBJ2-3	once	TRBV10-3	TGTGCCATCAGTGACACAGATACGCAGTATTTT	CAISDTDTQYF
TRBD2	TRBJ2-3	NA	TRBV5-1	TGCGCCAGCAGCTCTAGCGGGACCTCCACAGATACGCAGTATTTT	CASSSSGTSTDTQYF
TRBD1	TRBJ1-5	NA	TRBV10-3	TGTGCCACTGCGACAGGGGCCAGCAATCAGCCCCAGCATTTT	CATATGASNQPQHF
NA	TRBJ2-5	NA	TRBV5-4	TGTGCCAGCAGCTTGGATGGCTCGAAGGGAGAGACCCAGTACTTC	CASSLDGSKGETQYF
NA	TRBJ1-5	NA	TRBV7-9	TGTGCCAGCAGCTTAGGAGACGCTTCTAATCAGCCCCAGCATTTT	CASSLGDASNQPQHF